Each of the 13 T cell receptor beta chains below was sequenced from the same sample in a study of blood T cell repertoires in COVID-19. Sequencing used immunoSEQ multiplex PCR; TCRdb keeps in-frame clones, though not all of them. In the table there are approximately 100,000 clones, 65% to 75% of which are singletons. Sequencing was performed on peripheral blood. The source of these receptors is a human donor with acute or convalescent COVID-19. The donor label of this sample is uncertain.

This CDR3 is CASSIKDLSSYEQYF. CDR3 sequence (DNA): TGTGCCAGTAGTATTAAGGACTTAAGCTCCTACGAGCAGTACTTC. The chain joins TRBV19 to TRBJ2-7; a weak D match, TRBD2 (5 bases). Deletions cut 3 bases from V and 0 bases from J, with 12 bases between. CDR1 LNHDA and CDR2 SQIVND come from the germline V gene (reference sequence). This CDR3 comprises 15 residues.

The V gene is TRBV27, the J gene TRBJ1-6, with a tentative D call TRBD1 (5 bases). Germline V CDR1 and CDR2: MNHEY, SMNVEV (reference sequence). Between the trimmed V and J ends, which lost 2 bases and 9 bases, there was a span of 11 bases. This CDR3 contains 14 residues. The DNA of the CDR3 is TGTGCCAGCAGTTTAGGTTGGGGCGGTTCACCCCTCCACTTT. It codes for CASSLGWGGSPLHF.

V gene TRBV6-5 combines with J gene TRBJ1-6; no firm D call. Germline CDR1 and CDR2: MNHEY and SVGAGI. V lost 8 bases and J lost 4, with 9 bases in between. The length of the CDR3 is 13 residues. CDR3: CASENPYNSPLHF. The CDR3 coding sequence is TGTGCCAGCGAGAACCCTTATAATTCACCCCTCCACTTT.

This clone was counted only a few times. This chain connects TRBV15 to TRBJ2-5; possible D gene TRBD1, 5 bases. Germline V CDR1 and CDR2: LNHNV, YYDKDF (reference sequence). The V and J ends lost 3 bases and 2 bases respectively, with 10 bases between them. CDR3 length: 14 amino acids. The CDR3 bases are TGTGCCACCAGCAGGAAGGCAGGGCAAGAGACCCAGTACTTC. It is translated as CATSRKAGQETQYF.

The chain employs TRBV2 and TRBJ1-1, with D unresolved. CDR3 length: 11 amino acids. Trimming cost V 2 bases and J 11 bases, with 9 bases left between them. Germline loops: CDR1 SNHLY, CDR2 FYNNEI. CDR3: CASSERERAFF. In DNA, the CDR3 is TGTGCCAGCAGTGAAAGGGAGCGGGCTTTCTTT. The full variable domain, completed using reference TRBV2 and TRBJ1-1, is EPEVTQTPSHQVTQMGQEVILRCVPISNHLYFYWYRQILGQKVEFLVSFYNNEISEKSEIFDDQFSVERPDGSNFTLKIRSTKLEDSAMYFCASSERERAFFGQGTRLTVV.

The CDR3 loop reads CASSQLFENNEQFF. DNA for the CDR3: TGTGCCAGCAGCCAACTTTTTGAGAACAATGAGCAGTTCTTC. The chain combines TRBV3-1 (or the pseudogene TRBV3-2) with TRBJ2-1; D unclear. From germline, CDR1 is LGHDT and CDR2 YNNKEL (reference sequence). Trimming removed 2 bases from V and 5 bases from J, with 10 bases in between. The CDR3 is 14 amino acids.

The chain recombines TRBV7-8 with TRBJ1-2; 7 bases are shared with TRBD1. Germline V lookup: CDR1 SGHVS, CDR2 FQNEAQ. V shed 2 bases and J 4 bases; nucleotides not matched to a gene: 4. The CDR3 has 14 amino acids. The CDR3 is CASSLHRGGYGYTF. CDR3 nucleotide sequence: TGTGCCAGCAGCTTACACAGGGGCGGCTATGGCTACACCTTC. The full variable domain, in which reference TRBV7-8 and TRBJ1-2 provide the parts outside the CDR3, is GAGVSQSPRYKVAKRGQDVALRCDPISGHVSLFWYQQALGQGPEFLTYFQNEAQLDKSGLPSDRFFAERPEGSVSTLKIQRTQQEDSAVYLCASSLHRGGYGYTFGSGTRLTVV.

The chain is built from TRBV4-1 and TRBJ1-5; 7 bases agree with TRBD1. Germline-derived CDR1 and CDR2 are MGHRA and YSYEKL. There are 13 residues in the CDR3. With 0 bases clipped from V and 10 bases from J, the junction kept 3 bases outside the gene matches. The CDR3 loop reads CASSQDRQGPQHF. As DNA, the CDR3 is TGCGCCAGCAGCCAAGATAGACAGGGCCCCCAGCATTTT.

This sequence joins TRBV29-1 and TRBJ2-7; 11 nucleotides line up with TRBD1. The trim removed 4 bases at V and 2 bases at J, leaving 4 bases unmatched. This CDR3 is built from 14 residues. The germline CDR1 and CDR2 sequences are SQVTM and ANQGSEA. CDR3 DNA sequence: TGCAGCGTTGTAGGGGACAGGGGGACCTACGAGCAGTACTTC. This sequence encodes CSVVGDRGTYEQYF.

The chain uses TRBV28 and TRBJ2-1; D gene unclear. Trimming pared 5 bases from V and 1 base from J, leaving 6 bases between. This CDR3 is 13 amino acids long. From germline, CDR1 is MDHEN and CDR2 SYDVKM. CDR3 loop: CASSPQSYNEQFF. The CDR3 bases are TGTGCCAGCAGTCCCCAGTCCTACAATGAGCAGTTCTTC.

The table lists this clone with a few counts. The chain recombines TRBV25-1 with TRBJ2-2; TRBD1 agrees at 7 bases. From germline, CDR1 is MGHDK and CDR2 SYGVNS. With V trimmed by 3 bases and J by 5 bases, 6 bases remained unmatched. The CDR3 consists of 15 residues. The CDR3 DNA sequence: TGTGCCAGCAGTGATGGCAGGGGGTTGACCGGGGAGCTGTTTTTT. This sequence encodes CASSDGRGLTGELFF.

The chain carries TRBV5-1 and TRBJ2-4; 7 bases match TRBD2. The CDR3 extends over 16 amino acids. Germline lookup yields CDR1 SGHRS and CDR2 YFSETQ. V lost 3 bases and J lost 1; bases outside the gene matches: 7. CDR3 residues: CASSSTIGGAKNIQYF. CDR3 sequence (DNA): TGCGCCAGCAGCTCGACTATCGGGGGGGCCAAAAACATTCAGTACTTC.

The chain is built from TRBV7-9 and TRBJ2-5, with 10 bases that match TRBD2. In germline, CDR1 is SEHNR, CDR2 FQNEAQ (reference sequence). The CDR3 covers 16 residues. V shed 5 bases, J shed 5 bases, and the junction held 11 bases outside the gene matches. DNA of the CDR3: TGTGCCAGCAGCCCAGGACTAGCGGCCTATGGGGAGACCCAGTACTTC. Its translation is CASSPGLAAYGETQYF.